The present entry profiles one T cell receptor beta chain with its context. The antigen is unknown. It may be a read error: a sequence one base away is much more abundant. Using a J-beta primer mix together with a sample-barcoded 5' primer, a second PCR was run for roughly 7 to 11 cycles. Each cDNA molecule received a tag from a template-switch adaptor that had 12 random nucleotides. In TCRdb, the 5' RACE reads were re-called with MiXCR into one record per CDR3 protein. The table lists about 1,500,000 distinct CDR3 sequences, roughly 45% of them singletons. Germline V gene data show CDR1 as SGHTA and CDR2 as FQGNSA. The CDR3 is 12 residues long. The sample comes from a study of blood T cells in healthy people across ages. Study-wide points: Among T cells, TCR beta diversity per million cells dropped roughly linearly as age rose. Among long-lived donors, naive CD4+ cells were more numerous and diversity higher than in aged donors. Nothing was known about donor CMV status, and this possibly confounded expanded clonotype changes.

This TCR was sampled from a woman in her late teens or twenties in good health. Sequencing was performed on blood. This rearrangement joins TRBV7-2 to TRBJ2-3, with D unresolved. CDR3 nucleotides: TGTGCCAGCAGCTCACTATTAGATTCGCAGTATTTT. Translation gives CASSSLLDSQYF.